Presented here are 4 T cell receptor beta chains from one specimen sequenced in a study of T cells in Graves' hyperthyroidism and ophthalmopathy. Researchers took RNA transcripts and amplified the TCR beta CDR3 regions from them. HTBI primers were the set used in a first-round RT-PCR of the TCR CDR3. TCRdb fed the multiplex PCR reads into MiXCR, producing one record per CDR3 protein. The sample shows over 350,000 distinct CDR3 sequences, approximately 14% of them seen only once. The specimen sequenced was blood. The receptors come from a man aged 18 to 29 with Graves' ophthalmopathy.

Points on this clonotype: Given a much more abundant clone one base away, this may be a read error. The chain carries TRBV30 and TRBJ2-7; a possible D gene is TRBD1 (6 bases). The DNA end is more similar to TRBJ2-1, so the J call may be wrong. Germline V gene sequence: CDR1 GTSNPN, CDR2 SVGIG (reference sequence). The CDR3 is 12 amino acids. CDR3 amino acids: CGLQGDSYEQFF. The CDR3 bases are TGTGGGCTACAGGGTGACTCCTACGAGCAGTTCTTC.

This clonotype has ten or more counts. The CDR3 DNA sequence: TGCGCCAGCAGCTTACACCAGACAGTAGACACTGAAGCTTTCTTT. This codes for CASSLHQTVDTEAFF. This chain uses TRBV5-1 with TRBJ1-1; possibly TRBD1 for D (5 bases). Trimming took 2 bases from V and 3 from J, leaving 14 bases between them. The CDR3 has 15 amino acids. CDR1 SGHRS and CDR2 YFSETQ come from the germline V gene.

This clonotype has ten or more counts. The V gene is TRBV29-1, the J gene TRBJ1-1; TRBD1 is a possible D gene (5 bases). Germline lookup yields CDR1 SQVTM and CDR2 ANQGSEA. V was pared by 7 bases and J by 7 bases, with 19 bases between. This CDR3 is built from 13 residues. CDR3 coding DNA: TGCAGCGCAAACGCATACAGGACCCTTGAAGCTTTCTTT. Protein: CSANAYRTLEAFF.

A note on this clonotype: A much bigger clone sits one base away, suggesting this may be a read error. The V call is TRBV7-9, the J call TRBJ1-1, with D unresolved. Germline V lookup: CDR1 SEHNR, CDR2 FQNEAQ (reference sequence). The CDR3 is 13 amino acids. Trimming pared 7 bases from V and 4 bases from J, leaving 13 bases between. The CDR3 loop is CASNQFVATEAFF. CDR3 nucleotide sequence: TGTGCCAGCAACCAGTTTGTAGCCACTGAAGCTTTCTTT.